These 8 T cell receptor beta chains share one sample of origin, sequenced in a study of blood T cell repertoires in COVID-19. Here immunoSEQ multiplex PCR was the method, and the copy in TCRdb shows in-frame clones only, minus some. The sample carries 150,000 to 200,000 clones, 65% to 85% recorded once. The sequencing sample was made of peripheral blood. These receptors all come from a human donor with acute or convalescent COVID-19. The donor label of this sample is uncertain.

This clone was found a few times. CDR3 region: CASSRVMNEKLFF. Here the CDR3 DNA reads TGTGCCAGTAGCAGGGTGATGAATGAAAAACTGTTTTTT. V usage is TRBV19 and J usage is TRBJ1-4; a possible D gene is TRBD1 (5 bases). V was shortened by 6 bases and J by 5 bases, with 10 bases between the two germline ends. Germline lookup yields CDR1 LNHDA and CDR2 SQIVND (reference sequence). The CDR3 totals 13 residues.

This rearrangement joins TRBV30 to TRBJ1-5; perhaps TRBD1 as D (6 bases). This CDR3 is built from 16 residues. Trimming removed 2 bases at V and 1 base at J, with 15 bases between. CDR1 is GTSNPN, CDR2 SVGIG, per germline (reference sequence). For the CDR3, the DNA is TGTGCCTGGAGTCAAACGGGAGGGGGGAGCAATCAGCCCCAGCATTTT. This codes for CAWSQTGGGSNQPQHF.

The chain couples TRBV19 to TRBJ1-2; D perhaps matches TRBD1 (5 bases). CDR3 length equals 14 residues. Trimming left V 7 bases short and J 6 bases short, with 18 bases between. Germline values: CDR1 LNHDA, CDR2 SQIVND (reference sequence). The CDR3 here is CASTLDTRGNGYTF. The DNA of the CDR3 is TGTGCCAGTACCTTGGACACCCGTGGGAATGGCTACACCTTC.

This rearrangement joins TRBV3-1 (or the pseudogene TRBV3-2) to TRBJ1-6; D remains unclear. Germline V gene data show CDR1 as LGHDT and CDR2 as YNNKEL (reference sequence). The CDR3 is made up of 13 amino acids. Trimming pared 4 bases from V and 8 bases from J, leaving 9 bases between. The CDR3 DNA follows: TGTGCCAGCAGCCCGAGGAACCATTCACCCCTCCACTTT. This codes for CASSPRNHSPLHF.

The chain employs TRBV6-6 and TRBJ2-7; TRBD1 aligns across 8 bases. This CDR3 region has 15 residues. Losses at the gene ends were 2 bases for V and 2 bases for J; bases not matched to a gene: 5. The germline V gene encodes CDR1 MNHNY and CDR2 SVGAGI (reference sequence). CDR3 DNA sequence: TGTGCCAGCAGTTACCGGACAGGGAAGACCTACGAGCAGTACTTC. Protein product: CASSYRTGKTYEQYF.

This clone appeared a single time. CDR3 in DNA: TGTGCCAGTAGTATAGAGATACCCCCTGAGACTGAAGCTTTCTTT. This sequence encodes CASSIEIPPETEAFF. The chain joins TRBV19 to TRBJ1-1, with unresolved D. V shed 0 bases and J shed 5 bases, with 13 bases lying between them. The CDR3 sequence is 15 residues long. Germline CDR1 LNHDA, CDR2 SQIVND (reference sequence).

The rearrangement links TRBV9 to TRBJ2-7, with D possibly matching TRBD2 (5 bases). V dropped 2 bases and J dropped 3 bases, with 18 bases sitting between them. This CDR3 has 16 amino acids. CDR1 is SGDLS and CDR2 is YYNGEE in the germline V gene. This CDR3 is CASSVSPGSGYYEQYF. The CDR3 coding sequence is TGTGCCAGCAGCGTGTCTCCTGGGAGCGGATACTACGAGCAGTACTTC. Filled out from reference TRBV9 and TRBJ2-7, the complete variable domain reads DSGVTQTPKHLITATGQRVTLRCSPRSGDLSVYWYQQSLDQGLQFLIQYYNGEERAKGNILERFSAQQFPDLHSELNLSSLELGDSALYFCASSVSPGSGYYEQYFGPGTRLTVT.

V and J are TRBV6-5 and TRBJ1-5; TRBD1 aligns across 7 bases. V shed 6 bases, J shed 3 bases, and the junction held 2 bases outside the gene matches. The length of the CDR3 is 13 residues. Germline loops: CDR1 MNHEY, CDR2 SVGAGI. The CDR3 reads CASRQGDNQPQHF. CDR3 bases: TGTGCCAGCAGGCAGGGGGACAATCAGCCCCAGCATTTT.